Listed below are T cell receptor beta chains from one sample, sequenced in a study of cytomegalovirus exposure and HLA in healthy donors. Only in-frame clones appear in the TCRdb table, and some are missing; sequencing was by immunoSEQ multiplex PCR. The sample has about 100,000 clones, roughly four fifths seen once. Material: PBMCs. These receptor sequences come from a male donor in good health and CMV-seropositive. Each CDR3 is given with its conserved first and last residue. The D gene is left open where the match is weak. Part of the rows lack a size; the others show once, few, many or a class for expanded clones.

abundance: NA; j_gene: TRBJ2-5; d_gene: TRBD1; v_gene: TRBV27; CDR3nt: TGTGCCAGCAGTTTATCGCCAGGGGGCCAAGAGACCCAGTACTTC; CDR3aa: CASSLSPGGQETQYF
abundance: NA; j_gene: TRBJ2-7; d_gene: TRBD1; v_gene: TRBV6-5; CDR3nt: TGTGCCAGCAGTCCTACAAGGGGGCGGCATTACGAGCAGTACTTC; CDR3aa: CASSPTRGRHYEQYF
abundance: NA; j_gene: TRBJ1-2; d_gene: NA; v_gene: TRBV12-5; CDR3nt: TGTGCTAGTGGTTTGCCCCATAAATCAGGGGTTGATGGCTACACCTTC; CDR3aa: CASGLPHKSGVDGYTF
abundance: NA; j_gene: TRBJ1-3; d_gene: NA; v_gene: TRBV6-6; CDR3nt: TGTGCCAGCAGTTACTCTGAGCAGGCCAACACCATATATTTT; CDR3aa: CASSYSEQANTIYF
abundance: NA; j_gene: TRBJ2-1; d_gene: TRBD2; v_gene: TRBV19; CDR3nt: TGTGCCAGTAGTCCGGCGGGGGGGCCTTACAATGAGCAGTTCTTC; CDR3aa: CASSPAGGPYNEQFF
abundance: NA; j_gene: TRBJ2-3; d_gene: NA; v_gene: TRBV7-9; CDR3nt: TGTGCCAGCAGCTTAGCTCAGGGGATTAGCACAGATACGCAGTATTTT; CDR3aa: CASSLAQGISTDTQYF
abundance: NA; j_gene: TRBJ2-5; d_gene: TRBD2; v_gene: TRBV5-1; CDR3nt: TGCGCCAGCCACCGGGGGGGCAGGGTTCCAGAGACCCAGTACTTC; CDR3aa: CASHRGGRVPETQYF
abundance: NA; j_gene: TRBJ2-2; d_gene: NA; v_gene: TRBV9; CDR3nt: TGTGCCAGCAGCGTCCTAGAGGTTTCGACCGGGGAGCTGTTTTTT; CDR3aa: CASSVLEVSTGELFF
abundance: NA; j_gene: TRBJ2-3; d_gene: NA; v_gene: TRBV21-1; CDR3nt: TGTGCCAGCAGCAAAGAGATGCGAACTCTCACAGATACGCAGTATTTT; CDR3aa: CASSKEMRTLTDTQYF
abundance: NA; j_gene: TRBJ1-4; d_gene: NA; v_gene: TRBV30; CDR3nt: TGTGCCACCGGACAGAAAGAAAAACTGTTTTTT; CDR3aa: CATGQKEKLFF
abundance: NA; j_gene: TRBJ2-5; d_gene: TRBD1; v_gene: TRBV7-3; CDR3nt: TGTGCCAGCAGTCAGACAGGGGGTCGAGAGACCCAGTACTTC; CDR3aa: CASSQTGGRETQYF
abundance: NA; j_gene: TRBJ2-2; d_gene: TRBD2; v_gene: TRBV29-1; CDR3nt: TGCAGCGTTCCGGTGGGGGGGTGGACCGGGGAGCTGTTTTTT; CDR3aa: CSVPVGGWTGELFF
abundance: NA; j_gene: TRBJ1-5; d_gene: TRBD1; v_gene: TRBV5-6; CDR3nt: TGTGCCAGCAGCTCAGACAGGGGGAATCAGCCCCAGCATTTT; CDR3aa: CASSSDRGNQPQHF
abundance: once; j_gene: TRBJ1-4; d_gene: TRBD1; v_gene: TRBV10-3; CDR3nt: TGTGCCATCAGGGGACAGGAGGATGAAAAACTGTTTTTT; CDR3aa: CAIRGQEDEKLFF
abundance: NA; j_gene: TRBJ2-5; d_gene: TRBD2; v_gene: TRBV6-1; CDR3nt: TGTGCCAGCAGTGAAGCCGGCGGGGGGGTCGGAGAGACCCAGTACTTC; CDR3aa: CASSEAGGGVGETQYF
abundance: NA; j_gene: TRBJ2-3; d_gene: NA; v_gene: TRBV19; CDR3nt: TGTGCCAGTAGCTCATATGAGGCAGGGGCAGTAACAGATACGCAGTATTTT; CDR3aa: CASSSYEAGAVTDTQYF
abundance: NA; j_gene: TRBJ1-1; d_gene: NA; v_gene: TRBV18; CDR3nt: TGTGCCAGCTCACCCCTCCGGGGGATCGTTGAAGCTTTCTTT; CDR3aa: CASSPLRGIVEAFF
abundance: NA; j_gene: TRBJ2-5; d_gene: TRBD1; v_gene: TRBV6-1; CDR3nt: TGTGCCAGCAGGGGTCGACAGGGGTGGCAAGAGACCCAGTACTTC; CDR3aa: CASRGRQGWQETQYF
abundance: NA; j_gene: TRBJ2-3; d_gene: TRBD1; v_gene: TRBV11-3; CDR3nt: TGTGCCAGCAGCTTAGGGGGACAGGGGCTTGGAGATACGCAGTATTTT; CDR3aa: CASSLGGQGLGDTQYF
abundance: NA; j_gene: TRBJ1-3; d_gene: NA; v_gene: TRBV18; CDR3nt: TGTGCCAGCTCACCTTCTCCTGGAAACACCATATATTTT; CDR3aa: CASSPSPGNTIYF
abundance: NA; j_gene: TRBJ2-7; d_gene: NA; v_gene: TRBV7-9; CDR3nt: TGTGCCAGCAGCTTATCCGGCGGGATCTCCTACGAGCAGTACTTC; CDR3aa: CASSLSGGISYEQYF
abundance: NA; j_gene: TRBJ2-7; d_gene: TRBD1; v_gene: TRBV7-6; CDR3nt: TGTGCCAGCAGCTTAGAGGGACAGACTTACTACGAGCAGTACTTC; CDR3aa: CASSLEGQTYYEQYF
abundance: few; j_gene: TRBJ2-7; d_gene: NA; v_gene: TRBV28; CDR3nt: TGTGCCAGCAGTCCCCGGGACAAGTTCCACGAGCAGTACTTC; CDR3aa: CASSPRDKFHEQYF
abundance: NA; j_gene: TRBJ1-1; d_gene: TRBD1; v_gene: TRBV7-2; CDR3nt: TGTGCCAGCAGCTCACAGGGGACGAACACTGAAGCTTTCTTT; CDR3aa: CASSSQGTNTEAFF
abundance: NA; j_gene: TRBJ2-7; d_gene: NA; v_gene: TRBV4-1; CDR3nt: TGCGCCAGCAGCCCACAGGGTTACGAGCAGTACTTC; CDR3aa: CASSPQGYEQYF
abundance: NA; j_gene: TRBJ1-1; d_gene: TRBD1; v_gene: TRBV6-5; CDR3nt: TGTGCCAGCAGACGTGACAGGGTCACTGAAGCTTTCTTT; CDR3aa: CASRRDRVTEAFF
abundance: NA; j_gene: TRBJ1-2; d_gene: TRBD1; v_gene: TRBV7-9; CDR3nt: TGTGCCAGCAGCTTTAACAGGGGGGTTACTGGCTACACCTTC; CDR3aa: CASSFNRGVTGYTF
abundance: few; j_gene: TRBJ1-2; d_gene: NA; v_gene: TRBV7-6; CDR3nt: TGTGCCAGCAGCCAAGGAGGGGCCTATGGCTACACCTTC; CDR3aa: CASSQGGAYGYTF
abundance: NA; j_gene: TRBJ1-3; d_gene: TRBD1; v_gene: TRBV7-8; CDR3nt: TGTGCCAGCAGCATTACAGGGGCGCAGAGCTCTGGAAACACCATATATTTT; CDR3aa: CASSITGAQSSGNTIYF
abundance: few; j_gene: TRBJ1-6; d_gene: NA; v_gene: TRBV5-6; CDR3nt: TGTGCCAGCAGCTTGGTCAGGGGTAATTCACCCCTCCACTTT; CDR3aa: CASSLVRGNSPLHF
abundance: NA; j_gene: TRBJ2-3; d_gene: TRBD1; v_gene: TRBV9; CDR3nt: TGTGCCAGCAGGCCAGGGACAGGCCCCACAGATACGCAGTATTTT; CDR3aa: CASRPGTGPTDTQYF
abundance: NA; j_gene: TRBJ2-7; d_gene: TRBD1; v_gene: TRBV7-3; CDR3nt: TGTGCCAGCAGTTACCGAAGGGACAGGACATACTACGAGCAGTACTTC; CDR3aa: CASSYRRDRTYYEQYF
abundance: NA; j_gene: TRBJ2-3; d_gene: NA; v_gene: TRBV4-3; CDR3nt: TGCGCCAGCAGCGTACAGGGTTTAGATACGCAGTATTTT; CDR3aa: CASSVQGLDTQYF
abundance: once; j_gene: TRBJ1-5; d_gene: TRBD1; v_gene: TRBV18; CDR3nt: TGTGCCAGCTCACCTACGGACAGGTTGAATCAGCCCCAGCATTTT; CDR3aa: CASSPTDRLNQPQHF
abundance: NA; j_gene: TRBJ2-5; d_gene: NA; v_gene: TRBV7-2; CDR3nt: TGTGCCAGCAGCTTACAAATCCGAGACCAAGAGACCCAGTACTTC; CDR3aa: CASSLQIRDQETQYF
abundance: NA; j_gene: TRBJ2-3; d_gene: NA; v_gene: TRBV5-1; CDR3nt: TGCGCCAGCAGTTTGGAGACTAGTGGGAGCACAGATACGCAGTATTTT; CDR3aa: CASSLETSGSTDTQYF
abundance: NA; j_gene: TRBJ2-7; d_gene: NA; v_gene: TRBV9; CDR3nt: TGTGCCAGCAGCGTAGGTGTTGCAGGCCCCTACGAGCAGTACTTC; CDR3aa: CASSVGVAGPYEQYF
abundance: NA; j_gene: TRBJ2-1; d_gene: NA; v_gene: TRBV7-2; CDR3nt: TGTGCCAGCAGCTTGGAGTCCGGGACATTTTACAATGAGCAGTTCTTC; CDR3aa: CASSLESGTFYNEQFF
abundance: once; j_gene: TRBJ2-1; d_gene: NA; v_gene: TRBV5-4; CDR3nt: TGTGCCAGCAGCTTGGAGGGAGCACGTGCTAATGAGCAGTTCTTC; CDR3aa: CASSLEGARANEQFF
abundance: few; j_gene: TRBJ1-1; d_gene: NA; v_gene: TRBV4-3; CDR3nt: TGCGCCAGCAGCCAAGTCGTCACAGGGAACACTGAAGCTTTCTTT; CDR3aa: CASSQVVTGNTEAFF
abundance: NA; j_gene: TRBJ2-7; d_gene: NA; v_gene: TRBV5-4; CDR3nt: TGTGCCAGCTCCTGGGTGAGGGTTTACGAGCAGTACTTC; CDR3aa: CASSWVRVYEQYF
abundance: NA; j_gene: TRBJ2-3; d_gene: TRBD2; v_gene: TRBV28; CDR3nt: TGTGCCAGCAGTTGGGAGGGTGGGACAGATACGCAGTATTTT; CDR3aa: CASSWEGGTDTQYF
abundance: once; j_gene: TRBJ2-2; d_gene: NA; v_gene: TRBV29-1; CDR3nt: TGCAGCTCGGCGAAGGGAGGAAGCACCGGGGAGCTGTTTTTT; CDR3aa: CSSAKGGSTGELFF
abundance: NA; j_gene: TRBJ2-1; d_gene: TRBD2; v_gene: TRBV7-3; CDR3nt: TGTGCCAGCAGCTTAATAGCGGGGGGGCCCAATGAGCAGTTCTTC; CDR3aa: CASSLIAGGPNEQFF
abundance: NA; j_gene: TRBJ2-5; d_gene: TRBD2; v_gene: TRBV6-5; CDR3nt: TGTGCCAGCAGTTACACTCGGGGGGTAGCGGAGACCCAGTACTTC; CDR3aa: CASSYTRGVAETQYF
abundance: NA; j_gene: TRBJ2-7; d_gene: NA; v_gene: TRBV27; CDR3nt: TGTGCCAGCAGTCTTCAAAGCGGCTACGAGCAGTACTTC; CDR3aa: CASSLQSGYEQYF
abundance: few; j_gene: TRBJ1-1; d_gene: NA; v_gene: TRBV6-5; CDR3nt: TGTGCCAGCAGTCGGACAGACGAACAAAGTGAAGCTTTCTTT; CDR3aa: CASSRTDEQSEAFF
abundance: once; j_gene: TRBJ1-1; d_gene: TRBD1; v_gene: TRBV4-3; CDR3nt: TGCGCCAGCAGCCAAGATGAGGGACAGGGAGAAGCTTTCTTT; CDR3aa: CASSQDEGQGEAFF